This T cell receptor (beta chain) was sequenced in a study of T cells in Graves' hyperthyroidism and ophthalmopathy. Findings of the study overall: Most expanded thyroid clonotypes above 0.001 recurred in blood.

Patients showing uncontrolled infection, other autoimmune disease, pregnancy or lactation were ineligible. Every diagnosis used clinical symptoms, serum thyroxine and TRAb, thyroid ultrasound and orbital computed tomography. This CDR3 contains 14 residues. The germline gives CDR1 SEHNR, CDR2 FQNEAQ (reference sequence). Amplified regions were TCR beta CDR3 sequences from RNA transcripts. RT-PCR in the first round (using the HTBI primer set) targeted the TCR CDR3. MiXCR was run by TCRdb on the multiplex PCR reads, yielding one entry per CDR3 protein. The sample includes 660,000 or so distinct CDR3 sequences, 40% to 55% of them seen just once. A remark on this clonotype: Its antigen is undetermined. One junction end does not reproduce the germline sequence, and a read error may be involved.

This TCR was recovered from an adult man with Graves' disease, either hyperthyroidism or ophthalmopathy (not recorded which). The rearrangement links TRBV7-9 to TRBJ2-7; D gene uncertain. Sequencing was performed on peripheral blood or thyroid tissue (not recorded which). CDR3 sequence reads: CASSLTDKPYKQYF. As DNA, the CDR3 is TGTGCCAGCAGCTTAACAGACAAGCCCTACAAGCAGTACTTC.